This TCR beta chain was observed in a study of naive and memory T cell subsets. General study points: A few larger clonotypes appeared in naive repertoires, especially CD8, possibly memory cells re-expressing CD45RA.

This clonotype was found many times. Its antigen is unidentified. Two oligonucleotides, mixed equimolar, formed the beta constant-region primer covering TRBC1 and TRBC2. The ligated cDNA underwent four PCR rounds using SP2 and nested alpha and beta constant-region primers. TCRdb re-called the UMI-ligation and nested PCR reads through MiXCR, storing one row per CDR3 protein. The table has about 90,000 distinct CDR3 sequences, around 11% seen once. Germline-derived CDR1 and CDR2 are DFQATT and SNEGSKA (reference sequence). V was trimmed by 0 bases and J by 4 bases, leaving 7 bases between them. This CDR3 contains 12 residues.

The J gene is TRBJ2-7, the V gene TRBV20-1; D remains unclear. Source material: naive CD4+ T cells from blood. The clonotype originates from a human donor in good health. CDR3 nucleotides: TGCAGTGCTAGAGATCAGGTTTACGAGCAGTACTTC. Translation gives CSARDQVYEQYF.